Below are 27 T cell receptor beta chains sequenced from a single sample in a study of regulatory T cells in long-lasting Graves disease. Time point noted: persistent/refractory GD, antithyroid drugs over 5 years with positive TRAb. Isolated PBMC RNA provided the starting material for the TCR library. CDR3 regions were amplified by Arm-PCR using iRepertoire HTBI primers to build TCR beta libraries. In TCRdb, the multiplex PCR reads were re-called with MiXCR into one record per CDR3 protein. The repertoire includes 700,000 or so distinct CDR3 sequences, around 30% of them detected once, and 40% to 50% sits in the top ten. Here the sequenced sample was peripheral blood mononuclear cells (PBMCs), taken when the disease was refractory, from a patient treated with antithyroid drugs. The receptors originated from a female donor with Graves disease.

In this sample, this clonotype turned up a few times. This rearrangement joins TRBV29-1 to TRBJ2-5; D uncertain. This CDR3 has 15 amino acids. CDR1 is SQVTM, CDR2 ANQGSEA, per germline. The germline V and J ends were trimmed by 7 bases and 2 bases, with 20 bases remaining between them. The CDR3 DNA sequence: TGCAGCGCCCAGACCGCACAGATAGTTCAAGAGACCCAGTACTTC. Its translation: CSAQTAQIVQETQYF.

The V call is TRBV5-1, the J call TRBJ2-1; D not resolved. The ends were cut back, 2 bases at V and 9 bases at J, with 9 bases in the middle. CDR3 length: 12 amino acids. Germline V gives CDR1 SGHRS, CDR2 YFSETQ. The CDR3 DNA reads TGCGCCAGCAGCTTATGGGGAATTGAGCAGTTCTTC. Protein: CASSLWGIEQFF.

The chain employs TRBV28 and TRBJ2-3, with TRBD1 matching over 7 bases. The CDR3 totals 12 residues. Germline V gives CDR1 MDHEN, CDR2 SYDVKM. J was trimmed by 6 bases and V by 6 bases; bases with no gene match: 3. CDR3 loop: CASSRTGDTQYF. The CDR3 DNA reads TGTGCCAGCAGCAGGACAGGCGATACGCAGTATTTT.

This clonotype has only a few counts. V gene TRBV19 combines with J gene TRBJ1-1, with a tentative D call TRBD1 (5 bases). This CDR3 is 15 amino acids long. The germline gives CDR1 LNHDA, CDR2 SQIVND (reference sequence). V was cut by 4 bases and J by 0 bases, with 12 bases left in between. The CDR3 reads CASSRRLTVNTEAFF. CDR3 in DNA: TGTGCCAGTAGTAGGCGACTGACAGTGAACACTGAAGCTTTCTTT. Complete variable domain (other parts from reference TRBV19 and TRBJ1-1): DGGITQSPKYLFRKEGQNVTLSCEQNLNHDAMYWYRQDPGQGLRLIYYSQIVNDFQKGDIAEGYSVSREKKESFPLTVTSAQKNPTAFYLCASSRRLTVNTEAFFGQGTRLTVV.

The chain employs TRBV28 and TRBJ2-2; D is ambiguous. The CDR3 consists of 15 residues. The V gene lost 6 bases and the J gene lost 1 base, with 12 bases spanning the gap. Germline CDR1 MDHEN, CDR2 SYDVKM. The CDR3 reads CASRETILNTGELFF. Here the CDR3 DNA reads TGTGCCAGCAGAGAGACAATCTTGAACACCGGGGAGCTGTTTTTT. The whole variable domain, filled in from reference TRBV28 and TRBJ2-2, reads DVKVTQSSRYLVKRTGEKVFLECVQDMDHENMFWYRQDPGLGLRLIYFSYDVKMKEKGDIPEGYSVSREKKERFSLILESASTNQTSMYLCASRETILNTGELFFGEGSRLTVL.

This clonotype was seen a handful of times. The V gene is TRBV27, the J gene TRBJ2-7; D possibly corresponds to TRBD2 (6 bases). V dropped 6 bases and J dropped 3 bases, with 21 bases sitting between them. CDR3 size: 16 residues. Germline values: CDR1 MNHEY, CDR2 SMNVEV (reference sequence). As DNA, the CDR3 is TGTGCCAGCAGGGAAAGAGGGGACTCTCCCTTCTACGAGCAGTACTTC. Translation: CASRERGDSPFYEQYF.

The rearrangement links TRBV2 to TRBJ2-3; D assignment may be TRBD1 or TRBD2 (5 bases each). The length of the CDR3 is 15 residues. CDR1 and CDR2 from the germline V gene are SNHLY and FYNNEI. V gave up 6 bases and J gave up 2 bases, with 15 bases separating them. The CDR3 is CASRRDYGHTDTQYF. The DNA of the CDR3 is TGTGCCAGCAGAAGAGACTACGGACACACAGATACGCAGTATTTT.

The chain employs TRBV6-5 and TRBJ1-2, with 8 bases lining up with TRBD1. The trim removed 4 bases at V and 6 bases at J, leaving 13 bases unmatched. Germline lookup yields CDR1 MNHEY and CDR2 SVGAGI. This CDR3 contains 16 residues. The CDR3, as DNA: TGTGCCAGCAGTTTGGACAGGGAGCCAATATACGATGGCTACACCTTC. Amino acids: CASSLDREPIYDGYTF.

The sample holds one count of this clonotype. The V and J genes are TRBV29-1 and TRBJ1-2; possibly TRBD1 for D (5 bases). V was trimmed by 3 bases and J by 6 bases, leaving 8 bases between them. Looked up from germline, CDR1 is SQVTM and CDR2 is ANQGSEA. This CDR3 region has 11 residues. CDR3 amino acids: CSVDRADGYTF. CDR3 DNA: TGCAGCGTTGACAGGGCCGATGGCTACACCTTC.

The rearrangement links TRBV10-3 to TRBJ2-5; TRBD1 agrees at 10 bases. Germline CDR1 reads ENHRY; CDR2 reads SYGVKD. The CDR3 totals 15 residues. Unmatched junction bases numbered 9, after V lost 6 bases and J lost 5 bases. For the CDR3, the DNA is TGTGCCATCAGAAGGGGGACAGGGGAGGGGGAGACCCAGTACTTC. This translates into CAIRRGTGEGETQYF.

This clonotype was found a few times. This chain links TRBV7-2 with TRBJ1-5; D call uncertain. Germline loops: CDR1 SGHTA, CDR2 FQGNSA. This CDR3 comprises 14 residues. V was shortened by 5 bases and J by 0 bases, with 8 bases between the two germline ends. Here the CDR3 DNA reads TGTGCCAGCAGCCCAATGCTTAGCAATCAGCCCCAGCATTTT. It specifies CASSPMLSNQPQHF.

This clonotype was found a few times. The rearrangement links TRBV7-2 to TRBJ1-2; maybe TRBD1 (5 bases). This CDR3 comprises 17 residues. Between the trimmed V and J ends, which lost 5 bases and 2 bases, there was a span of 21 bases. Germline V CDR1 and CDR2: SGHTA, FQGNSA. This chain's CDR3 is CASSNNWGGTGNYGYTF. In DNA form, the CDR3 reads TGTGCCAGCAGCAATAACTGGGGGGGTACGGGAAACTATGGCTACACCTTC.

This clonotype was observed many times. The chain combines TRBV28 with TRBJ1-6, with 7 bases that match TRBD1. Germline V gene data show CDR1 as MDHEN and CDR2 as SYDVKM. V dropped 5 bases and J dropped 7; count of bases not matched to a gene: 5. The CDR3 spans 14 residues. The CDR3 DNA reads TGTGCCAGCAGTCTGGGGACAGTGAATTCACCCCTCCACTTT. This encodes CASSLGTVNSPLHF.

This clonotype was seen only a few times. CDR3 sequence (DNA): TGTGCCAGCAGCGACCTCTCTCCTTACACCGGGGAGCTGTTTTTT. Its protein is CASSDLSPYTGELFF. V and J are TRBV9 and TRBJ2-2; D ambiguous. Trimming left V 3 bases short and J 3 bases short, with 12 bases between. CDR1 is SGDLS, CDR2 YYNGEE, per germline. The CDR3 length is 15 residues.

This clonotype was recorded a few times. The J gene is TRBJ1-2, the V gene TRBV6-1; a weak D match, TRBD1 (6 bases). Deletions cut 4 bases from V and 7 bases from J, with 31 bases between. This CDR3 is 19 amino acids long. Germline values: CDR1 MNHNS, CDR2 SASEGT. This chain's CDR3 is CASSALLSRGLPYDIGYTF. The CDR3 nucleotides are TGTGCCAGCAGTGCCCTTTTAAGCAGGGGCCTTCCCTATGATATTGGCTACACCTTC.

This chain uses TRBV19 with TRBJ2-5; perhaps TRBD1 as D (6 bases). V lost 1 base and J 2 bases, leaving 11 bases between the germline ends. The CDR3 runs 15 residues. Germline assignment: CDR1 LNHDA and CDR2 SQIVND (reference sequence). DNA of the CDR3: TGTGCCAGTAGTATAGGTCAGACAGGACAAGAGACCCAGTACTTC. It is translated as CASSIGQTGQETQYF.

This clonotype was picked up a small number of times. The chain couples TRBV11-3 to TRBJ1-1; D is undetermined. The germline V gene encodes CDR1 SGHNT and CDR2 YENEEA. The CDR3 extends over 15 amino acids. The V end lost 3 bases, the J end lost 3 bases, and 14 bases lay between the germline ends. The DNA of the CDR3 is TGTGCCAGCAGCTTGAACGGGCTTAGGGACACTGAAGCTTTCTTT. Translated, it gives CASSLNGLRDTEAFF.

The chain couples TRBV3-1 to TRBJ1-6; TRBD1 is a possible D gene (5 bases). V lost 3 bases to trimming and J lost 7 bases, with 13 bases between them. The CDR3 loop spans 15 amino acids. Germline values: CDR1 LGHDT, CDR2 YNNKEL (reference sequence). The chain's CDR3 is CASSQRDVQNSPLHF. In DNA, the CDR3 is TGTGCCAGCAGCCAGAGGGACGTACAGAATTCACCCCTCCACTTT.

The chain uses TRBV7-9 and TRBJ1-5, with a weak D call TRBD1 (5 bases). Germline loops: CDR1 SEHNR, CDR2 FQNEAQ (reference sequence). V was clipped by 3 bases and J by 2 bases, with 17 bases between them. This CDR3 has 17 residues. CDR3 in amino acids: CASSLDPAGIGNQPQHF. The CDR3 region has the DNA TGTGCCAGCAGCTTGGATCCGGCAGGGATCGGCAATCAGCCCCAGCATTTT.

The chain combines TRBV7-2 with TRBJ1-2; D not resolved. The length of the CDR3 is 14 residues. V was cut by 5 bases and J by 8 bases, with 18 bases left in between. Germline loops: CDR1 SGHTA, CDR2 FQGNSA. The CDR3 protein is CASSPSGPAGGYTF. CDR3 in DNA: TGTGCCAGCAGCCCTAGCGGACCGGCCGGGGGCTACACCTTC.

This chain links TRBV5-1 with TRBJ1-2, with D unresolved. This CDR3 comprises 13 residues. Per germline, CDR1 SGHRS and CDR2 YFSETQ. With 0 bases removed from V and 8 bases from J, the gap between germline ends came to 11 bases. The CDR3 loop reads CASSLEGWGGYTF. CDR3 sequence (DNA): TGCGCCAGCAGCTTGGAAGGGTGGGGAGGCTACACCTTC.

The chain links TRBV19 to TRBJ2-7, with 12 bases fitting TRBD2. J gave up 0 bases and V 5 bases, and 11 bases lay outside the gene matches. The CDR3 extends over 18 amino acids. CDR1 and CDR2 (germline): LNHDA, SQIVND (reference sequence). CDR3 residues: CASSDSLAGGKSSYEQYF. CDR3 sequence (DNA): TGTGCCAGTAGTGACAGCCTAGCGGGAGGGAAAAGCTCCTACGAGCAGTACTTC.

Notes on this clonotype: The junction differs from germline at one of its ends, possibly a read error. V is TRBV25-1 and J is TRBJ2-5; 9 nucleotides match TRBD1. Germline V CDR1 and CDR2: MGHDK, SYGVNS. The CDR3 is 17 amino acids. The CDR3 protein is CASSSSQGAVGQKTQCF. The CDR3 bases are TGTGCCAGCAGTTCCTCACAGGGGGCCGTTGGGCAAAAGACCCAGTGCTTC.

This clonotype was seen at least ten times. The CDR3 here is CASSPPPGTALPNTEAFF. The CDR3 coding sequence is TGTGCCAGCAGCCCTCCACCCGGGACAGCCTTACCCAACACTGAAGCTTTCTTT. The chain has TRBV28 and TRBJ1-1; TRBD1 matches at 7 bases. Per the germline V gene, CDR1 is MDHEN and CDR2 is SYDVKM. This CDR3 has 18 residues. V lost 6 bases, J lost 2 bases, and 18 bases stayed unmatched.

The genes are TRBV20-1 and TRBJ1-6; 8 positions agree with TRBD1. V lost 3 bases and J lost 7; bases outside the gene matches: 8. Germline V gives CDR1 DFQATT, CDR2 SNEGSKA (reference sequence). The length of the CDR3 is 15 residues. The CDR3 coding sequence is TGCAGTGCTAGGCTCGCGACAGGGGCAAATTCACCCCTCCACTTT. Protein sequence: CSARLATGANSPLHF.

CDR3: CASSEKGGWRDNSYEQYF. The CDR3 nucleotides read TGTGCCAGCAGTGAAAAGGGGGGGTGGCGGGACAATTCCTACGAGCAGTACTTC. The chain combines TRBV6-1 with TRBJ2-7; D might be TRBD2 (7 bases). With 2 bases removed from V and 1 base from J, the gap between germline ends came to 21 bases. This CDR3 spans 18 amino acids. The germline CDR1 and CDR2 sequences are MNHNS and SASEGT.

The V gene is TRBV6-1, the J gene TRBJ2-5; TRBD1 is a possible D gene (5 bases). V was pared by 8 bases and J by 0 bases, with 10 bases between. Germline V CDR1 and CDR2: MNHNS, SASEGT. The CDR3 is made up of 13 amino acids. CDR3 nucleotide sequence: TGTGCCAGCGGGGCCACGTACCAAGAGACCCAGTACTTC. Its translation is CASGATYQETQYF.